This T cell receptor (beta chain) was documented in a study of beta chain features in type 1 diabetes. As for the study in general: Patient and healthy donor groups were alike in age, gender and cell yields.

A few counts support this clone. The target antigen is unknown. cDNA synthesis used the whole RNA isolate, giving expressed TCRB sequences. Only in-frame clones appear in the TCRdb table, and some are missing; sequencing was by immunoSEQ multiplex PCR. This sample yields around 260,000 clones, of which 24% are seen a single time; about 0.011% belongs to the top ten. Sorting based on CD45RO/CCR7/CD25/CD127/CD95/CD27 separated CD4+ naive, central memory, regulatory and stem cell-like memory cells. The CDR3 runs to 15 residues. Deletions cut 7 bases from V and 4 bases from J, with 21 bases between. Germline CDR1 SQVTM, CDR2 ANQGSEA. Study-level points and caveats: Overrepresentation of cells with high TCR expression could result from cDNA sequencing. TCRB CDR3 length was moderately but significantly reduced in all four CD4+ subsets of Type 1 diabetes patients.

This TCR derives from a woman in her thirties with type 1 diabetes. The V and J genes are TRBV29-1 and TRBJ2-3; the D gene is possibly TRBD2 (5 bases). Sequenced input: naive CD4+ T cells from blood. CDR3 in amino acids: CSALAQYGAADTQYF. The DNA for the CDR3 is TGCAGCGCCCTAGCCCAATATGGAGCAGCAGATACGCAGTATTTT.